These 28 T cell receptor beta chains came from one sample sequenced in a study of chemoradiotherapy in HPV16-positive cancers. TCRdb keeps only in-frame clones here, not all; method: immunoSEQ multiplex PCR. The sample contains under 15,000 clones, 89% of which appear only once. The specimen comprised blood, sampled from a patient who underwent chemoradiotherapy. The receptors shown here come from a human donor with HPV-associated anogenital cancer.

The J gene is TRBJ1-4, the V gene TRBV19, with no clear D. Germline CDR1 and CDR2: LNHDA and SQIVND (reference sequence). The CDR3 sequence is 12 residues long. Trimming left V 4 bases short and J 8 bases short, with 8 bases between. The CDR3, as DNA: TGTGCCAGTAGTAGTAGTCGGGAAAAACTGTTTTTT. Translating it yields CASSSSREKLFF. The full variable domain, with the rest looked up from reference TRBV19 and TRBJ1-4, is DGGITQSPKYLFRKEGQNVTLSCEQNLNHDAMYWYRQDPGQGLRLIYYSQIVNDFQKGDIAEGYSVSREKKESFPLTVTSAQKNPTAFYLCASSSSREKLFFGSGTQLSVL.

The chain recombines TRBV4-1 with TRBJ1-6; D unresolved. The germline gives CDR1 MGHRA, CDR2 YSYEKL. Trimming removed 4 bases from V and 14 bases from J, with 12 bases in between. The CDR3 extends over 12 amino acids. CDR3 protein: CASSREGPTLHF. The CDR3 DNA reads TGCGCCAGCAGCCGTGAAGGCCCTACCCTCCACTTT.

The rearrangement joins TRBV4-3 to TRBJ2-7, with 8 bases aligning to TRBD2. CDR1 is LGHNA, CDR2 YSLEER, per germline. Unmatched junction bases numbered 12, after V lost 6 bases and J lost 5 bases. This CDR3 contains 15 residues. In DNA form, the CDR3 reads TGCGCCAGCAGTCGAACCGGGGGGGCCTCGGACGAGCAGTACTTC. This encodes CASSRTGGASDEQYF.

This clone was seen a handful of times. The gene calls are TRBV11-2 and TRBJ2-5; D possibly corresponds to TRBD2 (6 bases). CDR3 length equals 15 residues. V gave up 6 bases and J gave up 3 bases, with 17 bases separating them. Looked up from germline, CDR1 is SGHAT and CDR2 is FQNNGV. The CDR3 region is CASSSRASEKETQYF. DNA of the CDR3: TGTGCCAGCAGTTCGAGGGCTAGCGAAAAAGAGACCCAGTACTTC.

This rearrangement joins TRBV7-9 to TRBJ1-3, with D hard to call. Trimming stripped 5 bases from V and 0 bases from J, with 11 bases between. CDR3 size: 15 residues. Germline-derived CDR1 and CDR2 are SEHNR and FQNEAQ (reference sequence). CDR3 in DNA: TGTGCCAGCAGCACCTTCTCGTACTCTGGAAACACCATATATTTT. It translates to CASSTFSYSGNTIYF.

A single count supports this clone. V is TRBV7-9 and J is TRBJ2-2; D perhaps matches TRBD1 (5 bases). There are 17 residues in the CDR3. Trimming took 4 bases from V and 1 from J, leaving 16 bases between them. CDR1 is SEHNR and CDR2 is FQNEAQ in the germline V gene (reference sequence). Here the CDR3 DNA reads TGTGCCAGCAGCTCTCACTTTGTCAGGGAGAACACCGGGGAGCTGTTTTTT. This translates into CASSSHFVRENTGELFF. Variable domain in full (rest from reference TRBV7-9 and TRBJ2-2): DTGVSQNPRHKITKRGQNVTFRCDPISEHNRLYWYRQTLGQGPEFLTYFQNEAQLEKSRLLSDRFSAERPKGSFSTLEIQRTEQGDSAMYLCASSSHFVRENTGELFFGEGSRLTVL.

The genes are TRBV6-5 and TRBJ1-2, with a weak D call TRBD1 (5 bases). CDR3 length: 13 residues. The V and J ends lost 3 bases and 5 bases respectively, with 10 bases between them. In germline, CDR1 is MNHEY, CDR2 SVGAGI. The CDR3 reads CASSYQDKYGYTF. In nucleotides, the CDR3 is TGTGCCAGCAGTTATCAGGACAAATATGGCTACACCTTC.

The chain employs TRBV6-6 and TRBJ2-1; no reliable D call. Germline V gene data show CDR1 as MNHNY and CDR2 as SVGAGI (reference sequence). The CDR3 totals 13 residues. Trimming cost V 4 bases and J 5 bases, with 9 bases left between them. The CDR3 DNA sequence: TGTGCCAGCAGTTTAGCATACCACAATGAGCAGTTCTTC. Translated, it gives CASSLAYHNEQFF.

V and J are TRBV4-3 and TRBJ2-1; TRBD2 matches at 7 bases. CDR1 and CDR2 from the germline V gene are LGHNA and YSLEER. V lost 1 base to trimming and J lost 2 bases; unmatched junction nucleotides: 5. This CDR3 has 16 residues. The CDR3 DNA is TGCGCCAGCAGCCAAGGTTGGGGGAGGGCCTACAATGAGCAGTTCTTC. Protein: CASSQGWGRAYNEQFF.

This chain uses TRBV6-6 with TRBJ2-3; the match to TRBD2 covers 9 bases. The CDR3 consists of 13 residues. Germline lookup yields CDR1 MNHNY and CDR2 SVGAGI (reference sequence). Germline trimming cut 7 bases from V and 5 bases from J; bases unmatched to any gene: 4. The CDR3 region is CASMRGGQDTQYF. The CDR3, as DNA: TGTGCCAGCATGCGGGGGGGCCAAGATACGCAGTATTTT.

This clone has a single count. The chain recombines TRBV7-2 with TRBJ2-7; 7 bases line up with TRBD1. The CDR3 covers 14 residues. Germline CDR1 SGHTA, CDR2 FQGNSA. V lost 4 bases and J lost 2; bases outside the gene matches: 5. As DNA, the CDR3 is TGTGCCAGCAGCTCTTTGACAGGGCCCTACGAGCAGTACTTC. The encoded protein is CASSSLTGPYEQYF.

The chain links TRBV18 to TRBJ2-7, with D unresolved. In germline, CDR1 is KGHSH, CDR2 LQKENI. V dropped 3 bases and J dropped 2 bases, with 14 bases sitting between them. The CDR3 is made up of 15 amino acids. The CDR3: CASSPRSGTPYEQYF. The CDR3 DNA follows: TGTGCCAGCTCACCCAGATCCGGCACCCCCTACGAGCAGTACTTC.

This clone is classed as large (0.1 to 1%). The chain recombines TRBV28 with TRBJ2-4; D not resolved. V lost 7 bases, J lost 3 bases, and 10 bases lay in between. Per the germline V gene, CDR1 is MDHEN and CDR2 is SYDVKM. The CDR3 has 13 residues. In DNA form, the CDR3 reads TGTGCCAGCAAATTGATTGTCAAAAACATTCAGTACTTC. It specifies CASKLIVKNIQYF.

This clone was seen more than once but under ten times. The chain employs TRBV11-2 and TRBJ1-6, with D uncertain. Trimming took off 5 bases at V and 0 bases at J, with 5 bases between the two ends. CDR1 and CDR2 (germline): SGHAT, FQNNGV. The CDR3 is made up of 14 amino acids. Written as DNA, the CDR3 is TGTGCCAGCAGCGCCAGCTCCTATAATTCACCCCTCCACTTT. Amino acids: CASSASSYNSPLHF.

The CDR3 nucleotides are TGTGCCACCAGCAGACAGGGGCACACTGAAGCTTTCTTT. It translates to CATSRQGHTEAFF. The rearrangement links TRBV15 to TRBJ1-1, with D tentatively TRBD1 (6 bases). V was clipped by 2 bases and J by 3 bases, with 7 bases between them. Germline-derived CDR1 and CDR2 are LNHNV and YYDKDF (reference sequence). The CDR3 extends over 13 amino acids.

The chain uses TRBV18 and TRBJ1-5; 7 nucleotides agree with TRBD1. The CDR3 runs 16 residues. Germline V gene lookup returns CDR1 KGHSH and CDR2 LQKENI. The ends lost 6 bases at V and 2 bases at J; junction bases unmatched: 10. The chain's CDR3 is CASSPQGVQRNQPQHF. The CDR3, as DNA: TGTGCCAGCTCCCCCCAGGGGGTCCAGCGCAATCAGCCCCAGCATTTT.

The chain uses TRBV4-3 and TRBJ2-7, with D possibly being TRBD1 (6 bases). CDR1 is LGHNA and CDR2 is YSLEER in the germline V gene. Trimming left V 6 bases short and J 6 bases short, with 12 bases between. The CDR3 runs to 12 residues. The CDR3 region is CASRSPRGEQYF. The CDR3 nucleotides read TGCGCCAGCAGATCTCCCAGGGGCGAGCAGTACTTC.

As regards this clone: At one end, the junction sequence differs from germline, possibly due to a read error. The chain links TRBV10-3 to TRBJ2-1, with D possibly being TRBD2 (5 bases). The CDR3 contains 14 residues. Per the germline V gene, CDR1 is ENHRY and CDR2 is SYGVKD. CDR3 in amino acids: CASSYGGGGYEQFF. In DNA, the CDR3 is TGTGCCAGCAGTTACGGCGGAGGAGGCTATGAGCAGTTCTTC.

This chain links TRBV12-5 with TRBJ1-5; no clear D gene. Trimming pared 2 bases from V and 0 bases from J, leaving 14 bases between. From germline, CDR1 is LGHNT and CDR2 FRNRAP. There are 17 residues in the CDR3. The CDR3 coding sequence is TGTGCTAGTGGTTTGTTTCCGGGCGGGGATAGCAATCAGCCCCAGCATTTT. The encoded protein is CASGLFPGGDSNQPQHF. Variable domain in full (rest from reference TRBV12-5 and TRBJ1-5): DARVTQTPRHKVTEMGQEVTMRCQPILGHNTVFWYRQTMMQGLELLAYFRNRAPLDDSGMPKDRFSAEMPDATLATLKIQPSEPRDSAVYFCASGLFPGGDSNQPQHFGDGTRLSIL.

The V call is TRBV7-3, the J call TRBJ2-1; 13 bases match TRBD2. V lost 4 bases and J lost 3; bases outside the gene matches: 12. The length of the CDR3 is 19 residues. Germline CDR1 reads SGHTA; CDR2 reads FQGTGA. The CDR3 coding sequence is TGTGCCAGCAGCTCGCCCGGACTAGCGGGAGAAGGACGCTACAATGAGCAGTTCTTC. Translation gives CASSSPGLAGEGRYNEQFF.

This sequence joins TRBV15 and TRBJ1-5; 12 bases fit TRBD1. Losses at the gene ends were 3 bases for V and 9 bases for J; bases not matched to a gene: 6. The CDR3 loop spans 15 amino acids. From germline, CDR1 is LNHNV and CDR2 YYDKDF (reference sequence). This CDR3 is CATSSIGTGGAPQHF. The CDR3 DNA is TGTGCCACCAGCAGTATTGGGACAGGGGGCGCGCCCCAGCATTTT.

V is TRBV2 and J is TRBJ2-7, with D perhaps TRBD1 (6 bases). Trimming removed 5 bases from V and 2 bases from J, with 10 bases in between. Germline V CDR1 and CDR2: SNHLY, FYNNEI. There are 13 residues in the CDR3. The CDR3 loop is CASSLRDTYEQYF. CDR3 coding DNA: TGTGCCAGCAGTCTTCGGGACACCTACGAGCAGTACTTC.

The rearrangement links TRBV19 to TRBJ2-1; 8 bases match TRBD1. In germline, CDR1 is LNHDA, CDR2 SQIVND (reference sequence). The CDR3 covers 16 residues. The V and J ends lost 3 bases and 8 bases, in that order; junction bases with no gene match: 12. CDR3 sequence (DNA): TGTGCCAGTAGTATGAGGCAGGGGGCGCGTATTTATGAGCAGTTCTTC. Residues: CASSMRQGARIYEQFF.

The chain recombines TRBV11-2 with TRBJ2-5; TRBD2 aligns across 8 bases. In germline, CDR1 is SGHAT, CDR2 FQNNGV. The CDR3 sequence is 14 residues long. Trimming at V came to 2 bases and at J to 1 base, leaving 0 bases not matched to a gene. The CDR3 here is CASSLREGQETQYF. The DNA for the CDR3 is TGTGCCAGCAGCTTACGGGAGGGCCAAGAGACCCAGTACTTC.

The chain has TRBV5-1 and TRBJ1-5; D is unresolved. Germline loops: CDR1 SGHRS, CDR2 YFSETQ. This CDR3 spans 14 amino acids. V gave up 0 bases and J gave up 2 bases, with 6 bases separating them. The CDR3 region is CASSLEGGNQPQHF. CDR3 bases: TGCGCCAGCAGCTTGGAAGGTGGCAATCAGCCCCAGCATTTT.

This rearrangement joins TRBV27 to TRBJ2-3, with D possibly TRBD2 on 5 matching bases. This CDR3 has 15 residues. Per germline, CDR1 MNHEY and CDR2 SMNVEV (reference sequence). Trimming cost V 2 bases and J 0 bases, with 9 bases left between them. The CDR3 spells CASSLQRPSTDTQYF. CDR3 DNA: TGTGCCAGCAGTTTACAGCGGCCTAGCACAGATACGCAGTATTTT.

This clone was observed once. This chain uses TRBV4-1 with TRBJ2-1; 8 bases are shared with TRBD1. The CDR3 consists of 17 residues. Germline-derived CDR1 and CDR2 are MGHRA and YSYEKL. V trimming: 2 bases; J trimming: 2 bases; junction bases outside the gene matches: 8. In nucleotides, the CDR3 is TGCGCCAGCAGCCAATTCCAGAGACAGGGGCCCTACAATGAGCAGTTCTTC. Protein product: CASSQFQRQGPYNEQFF.

The chain employs TRBV5-1 and TRBJ2-7; D unresolved. The ends were cut back, 0 bases at V and 2 bases at J, with 12 bases in the middle. The CDR3 is 15 amino acids. Per germline, CDR1 SGHRS and CDR2 YFSETQ. The CDR3 DNA reads as TGCGCCAGCAGCTTGGAGTCCCCTCCGCCCTACGAGCAGTACTTC. Protein sequence: CASSLESPPPYEQYF.